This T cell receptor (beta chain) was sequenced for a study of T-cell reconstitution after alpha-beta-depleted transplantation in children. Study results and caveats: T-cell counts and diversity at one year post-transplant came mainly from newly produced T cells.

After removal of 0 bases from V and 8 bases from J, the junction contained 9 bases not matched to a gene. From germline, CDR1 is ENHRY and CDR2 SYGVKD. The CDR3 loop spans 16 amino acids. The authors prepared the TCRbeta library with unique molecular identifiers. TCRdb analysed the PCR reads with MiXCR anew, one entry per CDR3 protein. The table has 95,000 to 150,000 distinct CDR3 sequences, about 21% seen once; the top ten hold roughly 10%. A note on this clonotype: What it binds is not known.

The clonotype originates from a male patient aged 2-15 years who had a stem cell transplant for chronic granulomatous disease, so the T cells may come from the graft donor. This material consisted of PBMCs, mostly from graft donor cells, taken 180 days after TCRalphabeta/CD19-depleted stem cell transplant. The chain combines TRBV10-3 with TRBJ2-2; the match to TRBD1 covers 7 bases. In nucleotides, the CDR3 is TGTGCCATCAGTGAGTCAGTCGTGACAGGGCAAGGGGAGCTGTTTTTT. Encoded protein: CAISESVVTGQGELFF.